This record concerns one T cell receptor beta chain sequence. The antigen it binds to is not known. No base quality information exists; no much larger clone differs at one position. The method was the immunoSEQ multiplex PCR assay. Rearranged TCR beta chain sequences were amplified with the hsTCRB Kit following the manufacturer's protocol. An Illumina MiSeq was used to sequence the TCRB libraries. The original methods were these. The kit vendor's proprietary platform handled demultiplexing, trimming and gene mapping. Sourced from immuneACCESS, this table was stored by TCRdb with only in-frame sequences that have V and J called. A share of the clones is absent; for the studies checked, an unresolved V gene accounts for under half, and the remainder has no known explanation. The V and J calls and clone size come from that table; D and trimming were worked out from the DNA. This sample has roughly 86,000 clones in its table, and nearly 90% of those were observed once. 0.6% to 0.95% of the sample belongs to the ten largest clones.

Relative to germline, V is 1 base shorter and J is 3 bases shorter, with 7 bases between their ends. Reading from cysteine to phenylalanine, the CDR3 counts 13 amino acids. Only CDR3 DNA is held: 39 bases, read in frame from base 1. Looking up the germline V gene yields CDR1 LGHNA and CDR2 YNFKEQ. Read against the paper, the sample's time point label means: week 47, end of study. Each vaccine dose was 300 ug of a 20-mer mutant IDH1 peptide in Montanide, given subcutaneously with topical imiquimod. Across visits V03 through V10, patients got a total of eight vaccinations, given in weeks 1, 3, 5, 7, 11, 15, 19 and 23. Newly diagnosed WHO grade 3 or 4 IDH1-mutant astrocytomas showing loss of nuclear ATRX were present in the donors. The samples were drawn from NOA16, a multicentre, single-arm, open-label phase I trial in Germany that tested a mutant IDH1 peptide vaccine in humans for the first time. Genomic DNA for TCRB sequencing was extracted from EDTA blood using the DNeasy Blood and Tissue Kit.

The data stem from a study of a mutant IDH1 vaccine in newly diagnosed glioma (dated by TCRdb to about 2021). About the investigation overall: Vaccination began 4-6 weeks after radiotherapy alone, or alongside temozolomide cycles in the chemotherapy-containing groups. Peripheral blood samples were drawn at six visits, namely V03 (baseline), V05, V07, V10, V12 and V13. Of the 25 to 40 treated patients, roughly 62% were male and around 40% were female, and the mean age was approximately 40 years. For exploratory analyses, about 25 treated patients had longitudinal TCRB deep sequencing done wherever samples were available. Visit V12 was the week-35 safety follow-up and visit V13 was the week-47 end of study. Before enrollment, most patients had been given radiochemotherapy with temozolomide as standard therapy, while the rest had received either radiotherapy alone or temozolomide alone. Study-wide conclusions, independent of this receptor: The authors stated that sample limitations prevented analyses of patient blood samples from being reproduced. Pseudoprogression seemed to be unrelated to changes in the top peripheral T cell clonotypes found by TCRB sequencing. Vaccine-induced immune responses across multiple MHC alleles were detected in 85% to 95% of patients. Availability determined which PBMC samples were chosen for TCRB deep sequencing.

The sample consisted of PBMCs, taken from a glioma patient whose treatment included an IDH1 peptide vaccine. This TCR came from a woman in her 50s with glioma. The sequence links TRBV4-2 to TRBJ2-7; a tentative D match to TRBD2 spans 5 bases. At the DNA level, the sequence is TGTGCCAGCAGCCAAGTCGGACTCTACGAGCAGTACTTC. Its translation reads: CASSQVGLYEQYF.